This T cell receptor (beta chain) was found in a study of monozygotic twins with inflammatory bowel disease. Study-wide results and caveats: Immunosuppressive treatments were not uniform, and this may have added variability to patient repertoires. Against healthy co-twins, IBD patients had lower TCRbeta diversity (measured by inverse Simpson).

No DNA is given; TCRdb re-called the 5' RACE reads and lists each CDR3 protein once. The table for this sample gives 440,000 or so distinct CDR3 sequences. The CDR3 extends over 14 amino acids. Per germline, CDR1 MNHNS and CDR2 SASEGT. Comment on this clonotype: The antigen remains undetermined.

This clonotype was sampled from a human donor with ulcerative colitis or Crohn's disease, or a healthy co-twin of an affected twin (not recorded which). V is TRBV6-1 and J is TRBJ2-3. Sample: blood. CDR3 loop: CASTGGRGTDTQYF.